The T cell receptor (beta chain) under discussion was sequenced for a study of blood T cell repertoires in COVID-19. Study-level background: Researchers got acute and convalescent COVID-19 samples from the United States, Italy and Spain. The analysed material was cDNA or gDNA that came from T cells, B-cell-depleted T cells, or PBMCs.

Germline V gene data show CDR1 as MDHEN and CDR2 as SYDVKM. V was cut by 7 bases and J by 7 bases, with 20 bases left in between. The CDR3 extends over 15 amino acids. In the study's own analysis: Estimation of nucleated cell counts relied on the amplification of reference gene primers. Repertoires were generated with immunoSEQ multiplex PCR, while TCRdb's copy carries only in-frame clones and drops some. V, J and clone size were drawn from that table, and D and trimming were deduced from the DNA. The sample holds roughly 100,000 clones; roughly 82% are singletons and the top ten take more than 10%. This receptor was identified in a human donor in a cohort sampled during active COVID-19. Material: peripheral blood. The chain joins TRBV28 to TRBJ1-3; D remains ambiguous. Written as DNA, the CDR3 is TGTGCCAGCACCTCTCCCCAGAGACAAGCCAACACCATATATTTT. Its translation: CASTSPQRQANTIYF.